These 10 T cell receptor beta chains came from one sample sequenced in a study of T-cell reconstitution after alpha-beta-depleted transplantation in children (dated by TCRdb to about 2016). What the treatment or condition label conveys for this sample: allogeneic hematopoietic cell transplantation with graft depleted of TCRalphabeta T cells and CD19 B cells. The library was made by PCR. Sequencing took place on an Illumina HiSeq 2500. Molecular barcoding was employed in the preparation of TCR libraries, with unique molecular identifiers being used to normalize TCRbeta repertoire quantification. The public reads were reprocessed in TCRdb via fastp at Q25 and MiXCR, keeping in-frame beta chains. Rows are combined by CDR3 protein, so each entry shows the most common genes and DNA. This sample has 780,000 or so distinct CDR3 sequences in its table, and around 17% of those were observed once. The top ten clones comprise under 6% of the sample.

Sequenced here: PBMCs, mostly from graft donor cells, sampled 360 days after TCRalphabeta/CD19-depleted stem cell transplant. The receptors derive from a male patient aged 5 to 17 who had a stem cell transplant for acute lymphoblastic leukemia, so the T cells may come from the graft donor.

The chain uses TRBV7-9 and TRBJ2-7, with 9 positions matching TRBD2. CDR1 is SEHNR, CDR2 FQNEAQ, per germline (reference sequence). This CDR3 spans 14 amino acids. With 4 bases clipped from V and 6 bases from J, the junction kept 7 bases outside the gene matches. The CDR3 sequence: CASSYSGSQCEQYF. CDR3 bases: TGTGCCAGCAGCTATAGCGGGAGCCAATGCGAGCAGTACTTC.

This chain links TRBV4-2 with TRBJ2-7, with D hard to call. V lost 3 bases to trimming and J lost 2 bases, with 17 bases between them. Germline CDR1 is LGHNA and CDR2 is YNFKEQ. The CDR3 runs to 16 residues. The CDR3 DNA reads as TGTGCCAGCAGCCAGGCCTTTGGGGAAGGACCCTACGAGCAGTACTTC. Its protein product is CASSQAFGEGPYEQYF.

This clonotype was counted a few times. The chain couples TRBV7-2 to TRBJ2-3; D is ambiguous. V lost 5 bases and J 6 bases, leaving 15 bases between the germline ends. This CDR3 has 14 residues. Germline V lookup: CDR1 SGHTA, CDR2 FQGNSA. The CDR3 region is CASSLGLSMDTQYF. The CDR3 coding sequence is TGTGCCAGCAGCCTTGGGCTGAGCATGGATACGCAGTATTTT.

A few counts support this clonotype. The genes are TRBV7-2 and TRBJ2-1; 10 nucleotides align to TRBD2. The CDR3 consists of 15 residues. The junction had 9 bases not matched to a gene; V was cut back by 3 bases and J by 10 bases. The germline V gene encodes CDR1 SGHTA and CDR2 FQGNSA. The CDR3 region has the DNA TGTGCCAGCAGCTTCGGGCTAGCGGGAGCGAAAGAGCAGTTCTTC. Encoded protein: CASSFGLAGAKEQFF.

The chain carries TRBV23-1 and TRBJ2-2, with 14 positions matching TRBD2. TRBV23-1 is reported as an ORF; its role is uncertain. V dropped 7 bases and J dropped 7; count of bases not matched to a gene: 11. This CDR3 contains 17 residues. The CDR3 spells CASTRTSGRIENGELFF. CDR3 nucleotides: TGCGCCAGCACCCGGACTAGCGGGAGGATCGAGAACGGGGAGCTGTTTTTT.

CDR3 amino acids: CASSLEGTVTEAFF. The CDR3 DNA sequence: TGCGCCAGCAGCTTGGAAGGGACGGTCACTGAAGCTTTCTTT. The chain recombines TRBV5-1 with TRBJ1-1; possible D gene TRBD1, 5 bases. This CDR3 has 14 residues. The V end lost 0 bases, the J end lost 4 bases, and 10 bases lay between the germline ends. CDR1 and CDR2 (germline): SGHRS, YFSETQ. The entire variable domain, with the rest obtained from reference TRBV5-1 and TRBJ1-1, is as follows: KAGVTQTPRYLIKTRGQQVTLSCSPISGHRSVSWYQQTPGQGLQFLFEYFSETQRNKGNFPGRFSGRQFSNSRSEMNVSTLELGDSALYLCASSLEGTVTEAFFGQGTRLTVV.

The table lists this clonotype with a few counts. The chain links TRBV18 to TRBJ1-2; the D is unclear. V lost 3 bases to trimming and J lost 4 bases, with 21 bases between them. Germline V gene data show CDR1 as KGHSH and CDR2 as LQKENI. The CDR3 runs 17 residues. In DNA form, the CDR3 reads TGTGCCAGCTCACCGACCGGTACTGGACTGGGAGCCTATGGCTACACCTTC. Encoded protein: CASSPTGTGLGAYGYTF. Full variable domain (rest looked up from reference TRBV18 and TRBJ1-2): NAGVMQNPRHLVRRRGQEARLRCSPMKGHSHVYWYRQLPEEGLKFMVYLQKENIIDESGMPKERFSAEFPKEGPSILRIQQVVRGDSAAYFCASSPTGTGLGAYGYTFGSGTRLTVV.

Only a few counts were recorded for this clonotype. The chain couples TRBV12-3 or TRBV12-4 to TRBJ2-7, with D uncertain. The ends were cut back, 0 bases at V and 1 base at J, with 7 bases in the middle. The CDR3 consists of 14 residues. CDR3 loop: CASSLASQSYEQYF. DNA of the CDR3: TGTGCCAGCAGTTTAGCGTCTCAGTCCTACGAGCAGTACTTC.

This clonotype has only a few counts. The chain has TRBV29-1 and TRBJ2-7, with D possibly being TRBD1 or TRBD2 (6 bases each). V lost 0 bases to trimming and J lost 3 bases, with 18 bases between them. CDR1 and CDR2 (germline): SQVTM, ANQGSEA. This CDR3 is 16 amino acids long. In DNA, the CDR3 is TGCAGCGTTGAAGAATTCGGACGGGGGCCCAACTACGAGCAGTACTTC. This encodes CSVEEFGRGPNYEQYF.

The gene calls are TRBV9 and TRBJ2-1, with D possibly being TRBD2 (6 bases). With 4 bases removed from V and 6 bases from J, the gap between germline ends came to 17 bases. The CDR3 covers 15 residues. The germline V gene has CDR1 SGDLS and CDR2 YYNGEE. The CDR3 DNA reads TGTGCCAGCAGCCCCAGAGGGACTGACCTCAATGAGCAGTTCTTC. This sequence encodes CASSPRGTDLNEQFF.